This entry describes one T cell receptor beta chain. Patients of the Seattle cohort, enrolled during active infection, were followed longitudinally. The record originates from a study of blood T cell repertoires in COVID-19. Study details: The study drew acute and convalescent COVID-19 samples from the United States, Italy and Spain. The analysed material was cDNA or gDNA that came from T cells, B-cell-depleted T cells, or PBMCs.

How the authors handled the data: From reference gene primer amplification, estimates of nucleated cell counts were derived. Produced via immunoSEQ multiplex PCR; TCRdb's table is partial and in-frame only. V and J calls and clone size are those listed in that table; D and trimming were worked out from the DNA. The table includes about 500,000 clones, 89% detected once. Germline CDR1 MDHEN, CDR2 SYDVKM. Trimming took off 8 bases at V and 0 bases at J, with 14 bases between the two ends. This CDR3 contains 14 residues. The sample was peripheral blood. This TCR came from a man aged 18 to 30 with COVID-19, enrolled during active disease. This rearrangement joins TRBV28 to TRBJ2-7, with D tentatively TRBD1 (5 bases). CDR3 region: CASSTPGYSYEQYF. CDR3 nucleotide sequence: TGTGCCAGCTCTACCCCAGGGTACTCCTACGAGCAGTACTTC.